Listed below are T cell receptor beta chains from one sample, sequenced in a study of T cell responses to AZD1222 COVID-19 vaccine. Clones were read by immunoSEQ multiplex PCR, and TCRdb kept only the in-frame ones, dropping some. The sample carries roughly 200,000 clones, 88% recorded once. The sample consisted of peripheral blood, taken on day 0 of AZD1222 vaccination. The receptors originated from an adult in good health. Both conserved end residues are trimmed from each CDR3.

v_gene	j_gene	CDR3aa
TRBV5-1	TRBJ2-6	ASSLGQGAGANVLT
TRBV5-4	TRBJ1-6	ASSFSGAGINSPLH
TRBV4-1	TRBJ1-2	ASSQAALVVVYGYT
TRBV27	TRBJ2-7	ASSFGYEQY
TRBV3-1/TRBV3-2	TRBJ1-5	ASSPRDTGNQPQH
TRBV5-6	TRBJ2-1	ASSLVAGNNEQF
TRBV4-1	TRBJ2-3	ASSQETLSTAITDTQY
TRBV7-6	TRBJ1-5	ASSRMTPGYRNQPQH
TRBV12-3/TRBV12-4	TRBJ2-7	ASSLGHIYEQY
TRBV6-5	TRBJ2-7	ASGQDYISEQY
TRBV7-9	TRBJ1-1	ASSNSRASTEAF
TRBV4-2	TRBJ1-5	ASSQDGGVNQPQH
TRBV4-2	TRBJ2-1	ASSPLAGAYNEQF